These 12 T cell receptor beta chains were sequenced from one sample in a study of response to subunit inactivated influenza vaccine. TCRdb reanalysed the RT-PCR reads using MiXCR and keeps one entry per CDR3 protein. The sample lists 600,000 to 850,000 distinct CDR3 sequences; 14% were seen once. Sequences were derived from PBMCs from blood, sampled around 14 days before vaccination. These receptors were taken from a man in his fifties who received an inactivated influenza vaccine.

There are a few counts of this clonotype. The J gene is TRBJ2-1, the V gene TRBV15; 7 nucleotides agree with TRBD2. Germline V gene data show CDR1 as LNHNV and CDR2 as YYDKDF (reference sequence). Trimming cost V 6 bases and J 7 bases; bases outside gene matches: 15. CDR3 length: 16 residues. The CDR3 nucleotides are TGTGCCACCAGTTTAACCTGGGAGGGAGTAGAAAATGAGCAGTTCTTC. Encoded protein: CATSLTWEGVENEQFF.

V usage is TRBV6-2 or TRBV6-3 and J usage is TRBJ2-1, with 9 bases matching TRBD2. After removal of 6 bases from V and 5 bases from J, the junction contained 11 bases not matched to a gene. This CDR3 has 16 amino acids. Germline V gene data show CDR1 as MNHEY and CDR2 as SVGEGT. The CDR3 protein is CASSLSIAGVNNEQFF. The CDR3 DNA reads as TGTGCCAGCAGCCTCTCCATAGCGGGGGTAAACAATGAGCAGTTCTTC.

This clonotype has only a few counts. CDR3 in amino acids: CATNPRRTGGTGELFF. CDR3 nucleotides: TGTGCCACCAACCCCCGTAGGACAGGGGGAACCGGGGAGCTGTTTTTT. J is TRBJ2-2 and V is TRBV10-3; 10 nucleotides line up with TRBD1. V gave up 10 bases and J gave up 5 bases; unmatched junction bases: 13. This CDR3 spans 16 amino acids. CDR1 and CDR2 (germline): ENHRY, SYGVKD.

At least ten counts were recorded for this clonotype. The J gene is TRBJ2-1, the V gene TRBV20-1, with TRBD1 matching 7 bases. Germline trimming cut 6 bases from V and 5 bases from J; bases unmatched to any gene: 7. Germline-derived CDR1 and CDR2 are DFQATT and SNEGSKA (reference sequence). CDR3 length: 13 residues. The DNA for the CDR3 is TGCAGTGCATATCAGGGGGTGGACAATGAGCAGTTCTTC. It codes for CSAYQGVDNEQFF.

The V gene is TRBV4-1, the J gene TRBJ2-3; maybe TRBD2 (5 bases). The germline gives CDR1 MGHRA, CDR2 YSYEKL. With 1 base removed from V and 6 bases from J, the gap between germline ends came to 17 bases. The CDR3 is made up of 16 amino acids. As DNA, the CDR3 is TGCGCCAGCAGCCAAGCCACAGCGGCGGTCGCGGATACGCAGTATTTT. This codes for CASSQATAAVADTQYF.

This clonotype has ten or more counts. The chain recombines TRBV5-1 with TRBJ2-7; D unresolved. V was pared by 4 bases and J by 3 bases, with 17 bases between. The CDR3 runs 15 residues. Germline CDR1 reads SGHRS; CDR2 reads YFSETQ. The CDR3 coding sequence is TGCGCCAGCAGCAGAGAGGCCCTGTCCCACTACGAGCAGTACTTC. The encoded protein is CASSREALSHYEQYF. The full variable domain, its missing parts supplied by reference TRBV5-1 and TRBJ2-7, is KAGVTQTPRYLIKTRGQQVTLSCSPISGHRSVSWYQQTPGQGLQFLFEYFSETQRNKGNFPGRFSGRQFSNSRSEMNVSTLELGDSALYLCASSREALSHYEQYFGPGTRLTVT.

The rearrangement links TRBV28 to TRBJ2-1; the D gene is possibly TRBD1 (5 bases). Trimming stripped 6 bases from V and 4 bases from J, with 16 bases between. This CDR3 spans 15 amino acids. Germline CDR1 MDHEN, CDR2 SYDVKM. The CDR3 DNA reads as TGTGCCAGCAGGTACCGGACAACAAATTACAATGAGCAGTTCTTC. Translation: CASRYRTTNYNEQFF. Together with reference TRBV28 and TRBJ2-1, the CDR3 gives the full variable domain: DVKVTQSSRYLVKRTGEKVFLECVQDMDHENMFWYRQDPGLGLRLIYFSYDVKMKEKGDIPEGYSVSREKKERFSLILESASTNQTSMYLCASRYRTTNYNEQFFGPGTRLTVL.

In its sample, this clonotype was seen many times. The V call is TRBV12-3 or TRBV12-4, the J call TRBJ2-2; TRBD1 agrees at 8 bases. J lost 5 bases, V lost 4 bases, and 6 bases had no gene match. CDR3 size: 15 residues. In nucleotides, the CDR3 is TGTGCCAGCAGTTCCGGGACAGGCGGGACCGGGGAGCTGTTTTTT. Its translation: CASSSGTGGTGELFF.

In this sample, this clonotype turned up a few times. This chain connects TRBV20-1 to TRBJ2-7; TRBD1 agrees at 11 bases. Germline lookup yields CDR1 DFQATT and CDR2 SNEGSKA (reference sequence). CDR3 length: 14 residues. V shed 1 base and J 2 bases; nucleotides not matched to a gene: 1. CDR3 loop: CSARGTGGPYEQYF. The CDR3, as DNA: TGCAGTGCTAGAGGGACAGGGGGCCCCTACGAGCAGTACTTC.

V usage is TRBV5-1 and J usage is TRBJ1-2; perhaps TRBD1 as D (6 bases). Trimming removed 0 bases from V and 3 bases from J, with 12 bases in between. The CDR3 has 15 amino acids. Germline CDR1 SGHRS, CDR2 YFSETQ. Here the CDR3 reads CASSLAWRGDYGYTF. CDR3 nucleotides: TGCGCCAGCAGCTTGGCCTGGAGGGGGGACTATGGCTACACCTTC. The variable domain in full, with the rest retrieved from reference TRBV5-1 and TRBJ1-2, is KAGVTQTPRYLIKTRGQQVTLSCSPISGHRSVSWYQQTPGQGLQFLFEYFSETQRNKGNFPGRFSGRQFSNSRSEMNVSTLELGDSALYLCASSLAWRGDYGYTFGSGTRLTVV.

This clonotype was detected many times. The chain combines TRBV29-1 with TRBJ1-1; no clear D. This CDR3 has 13 amino acids. V dropped 4 bases and J dropped 0 bases, with 9 bases sitting between them. The germline V gene has CDR1 SQVTM and CDR2 ANQGSEA. CDR3 amino acids: CSVVTEMNTEAFF. The CDR3 DNA reads as TGCAGCGTTGTGACGGAAATGAACACTGAAGCTTTCTTT. The complete variable domain, with remaining parts taken from reference TRBV29-1 and TRBJ1-1, reads SAVISQKPSRDICQRGTSLTIQCQVDSQVTMMFWYRQQPGQSLTLIATANQGSEATYESGFVIDKFPISRPNLTFSTLTVSNMSPEDSSIYLCSVVTEMNTEAFFGQGTRLTVV.

The gene calls are TRBV18 and TRBJ1-1, with D perhaps TRBD1 (5 bases). The ends were cut back, 3 bases at V and 4 bases at J, with 9 bases in the middle. The germline CDR1 and CDR2 sequences are KGHSH and LQKENI. This CDR3 comprises 13 residues. The CDR3 here is CASSPQQVTEAFF. In DNA, the CDR3 is TGTGCCAGCTCACCTCAACAGGTCACTGAAGCTTTCTTT.